A single sample gave rise to the 10 T cell receptor beta chains below, sequenced in a study of blood T cell repertoires in COVID-19. Here immunoSEQ multiplex PCR was the method, and the copy in TCRdb shows in-frame clones only, minus some. The sample has approximately 170,000 clones; roughly 80% are singletons. Sequenced input: PBMCs or T cells enriched from blood (not recorded which). These receptors all stem from a woman between 50 and 59 years old who had recovered from COVID-19.

J is TRBJ1-6 and V is TRBV15; 8 bases line up with TRBD1. Germline V gene data show CDR1 as LNHNV and CDR2 as YYDKDF (reference sequence). This CDR3 has 13 residues. The V segment lost 7 bases and the J segment 7 bases; nucleotides outside the gene matches: 3. Written as DNA, the CDR3 is TGTGCCACCACGACAGGGGACAATTCACCCCTCCACTTT. This gives the protein CATTTGDNSPLHF.

The chain combines TRBV28 with TRBJ1-1, with a possible D match to TRBD1 (6 bases). The ends were cut back, 3 bases at V and 2 bases at J, with 13 bases in the middle. There are 15 residues in the CDR3. CDR1 and CDR2 (germline): MDHEN, SYDVKM. CDR3 sequence: CASSFRNRANTEAFF. In DNA, the CDR3 is TGTGCCAGCAGTTTTCGAAACAGGGCCAACACTGAAGCTTTCTTT. The variable domain in full, with the rest retrieved from reference TRBV28 and TRBJ1-1, is DVKVTQSSRYLVKRTGEKVFLECVQDMDHENMFWYRQDPGLGLRLIYFSYDVKMKEKGDIPEGYSVSREKKERFSLILESASTNQTSMYLCASSFRNRANTEAFFGQGTRLTVV.

V usage is TRBV5-1 and J usage is TRBJ2-1, with 9 nucleotides matching TRBD2. With V trimmed by 4 bases and J by 5 bases, 10 bases remained unmatched. The CDR3 runs 16 residues. Germline V gene lookup returns CDR1 SGHRS and CDR2 YFSETQ. The CDR3 DNA reads TGCGCCAGCAGCCGGGAGGCGGGAGGGAGGAACAATGAGCAGTTCTTC. Protein product: CASSREAGGRNNEQFF.

The chain combines TRBV18 with TRBJ1-3, with 7 nucleotides matching TRBD1. Germline loops: CDR1 KGHSH, CDR2 LQKENI. The V gene end was trimmed by 2 bases and the J gene end by 2 bases; junction bases not matched to a gene: 0. CDR3 length: 14 amino acids. CDR3 in amino acids: CASSPGTAGNTIYF. In nucleotides, the CDR3 is TGTGCCAGCTCACCAGGGACAGCTGGAAACACCATATATTTT.

The J gene is TRBJ2-1, the V gene TRBV5-4; 7 bases are a match to TRBD2. Germline lookup yields CDR1 SGHNT and CDR2 YYREEE (reference sequence). This CDR3 is built from 16 residues. Trimming took 0 bases from V and 0 from J; bases not matched to a gene: 3. In DNA form, the CDR3 reads TGTGCCAGCAGCTTGGGACGGGGGGACTCCTACAATGAGCAGTTCTTC. Its translation is CASSLGRGDSYNEQFF.

The chain carries TRBV11-2 and TRBJ1-2, with 10 positions matching TRBD1. Germline CDR1 SGHAT, CDR2 FQNNGV. The CDR3 spans 13 residues. Trimming removed 5 bases from V and 13 bases from J; junction bases left unmatched: 10. CDR3 coding DNA: TGTGCCAGCAGCCCGAACCGGGACAGGGGTAGCACCTTC. Translated, it gives CASSPNRDRGSTF.

This sequence joins TRBV11-2 and TRBJ2-7; 8 bases agree with TRBD2. V trimming: 2 bases; J trimming: 2 bases; junction bases outside the gene matches: 5. The CDR3 consists of 15 residues. Germline V gene sequence: CDR1 SGHAT, CDR2 FQNNGV. The CDR3 is CASSLISGATYEQYV. DNA of the CDR3: TGTGCCAGCAGCTTAATTAGCGGGGCCACCTACGAGCAGTACGTC.

The J gene is TRBJ2-3, the V gene TRBV29-1, with D tentatively TRBD1 (6 bases). From germline, CDR1 is SQVTM and CDR2 ANQGSEA. CDR3 length equals 12 residues. The ends were cut back, 3 bases at V and 3 bases at J, with 7 bases in the middle. CDR3 coding DNA: TGCAGCGTTGAGGGGACAACAGATACGCAGTATTTT. Protein product: CSVEGTTDTQYF.

CDR3 amino acids: CASSEAGAGNTIYF. The CDR3 DNA reads as TGTGCCAGCAGTGAGGCAGGGGCGGGAAACACCATATATTTT. The gene calls are TRBV2 and TRBJ1-3; possible D gene TRBD1, 6 bases. Deletions cut 3 bases from V and 4 bases from J, with 10 bases between. This CDR3 contains 14 residues. CDR1 and CDR2 (germline): SNHLY, FYNNEI.

The CDR3, as DNA: TGTGCCTGGAGTGTAACTCCCAATGAGCAGTTCTTC. Translation: CAWSVTPNEQFF. The chain carries TRBV30 and TRBJ2-1; D is ambiguous. Germline CDR1 GTSNPN, CDR2 SVGIG (reference sequence). Trimming removed 0 bases at V and 6 bases at J, with 6 bases between. This CDR3 contains 12 residues.